This T cell receptor (beta chain) was recovered during a study of CD8 T cells in Susac syndrome. Random hexamers served to reverse transcribe roughly 0.5 to 1 ug RNA. By means of immunoSEQ multiplex PCR, TCR beta CDR3 spanning 54 Vbeta and 13 Jbeta underwent amplification. In TCRdb, the immunoSEQ multiplex PCR reads were re-called with MiXCR into one record per CDR3 protein. The sample lists approximately 230,000 distinct CDR3 sequences, over 85% occurring once. Sequencing of TCR beta was performed on blood CD8+ T cells and on blood CD4+ T cells. Overall study results and limits: That the number of individuals in its TCR sequencing and HLA analysis was relatively small was acknowledged by the study.

As concerns this clonotype: Its antigen is currently unknown.

The sequence came from a human donor with multiple sclerosis. Sequences were obtained from CD4+ T cells from PBMCs.

Here the CDR3 reads CSAPGQGDSTIYF. CDR3 nucleotide sequence: TGCAGTGCTCCGGGACAGGGAGATAGCACCATATATTTT. The genes are TRBV20-1 and TRBJ1-3; 9 bases fit TRBD1. The germline V gene encodes CDR1 DFQATT and CDR2 SNEGSKA (reference sequence). The CDR3 runs to 13 residues. The junction had 8 bases not matched to a gene; V was cut back by 5 bases and J by 9 bases.